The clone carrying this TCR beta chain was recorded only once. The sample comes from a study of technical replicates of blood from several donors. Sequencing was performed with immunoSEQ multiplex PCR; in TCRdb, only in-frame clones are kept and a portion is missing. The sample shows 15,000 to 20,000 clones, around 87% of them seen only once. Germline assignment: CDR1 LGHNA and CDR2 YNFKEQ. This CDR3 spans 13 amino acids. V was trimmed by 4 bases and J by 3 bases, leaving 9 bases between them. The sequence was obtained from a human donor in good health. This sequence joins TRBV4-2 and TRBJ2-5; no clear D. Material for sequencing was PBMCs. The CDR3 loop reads CASSPRLEETQYF. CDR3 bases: TGTGCCAGCAGCCCCCGGTTAGAAGAGACCCAGTACTTC.